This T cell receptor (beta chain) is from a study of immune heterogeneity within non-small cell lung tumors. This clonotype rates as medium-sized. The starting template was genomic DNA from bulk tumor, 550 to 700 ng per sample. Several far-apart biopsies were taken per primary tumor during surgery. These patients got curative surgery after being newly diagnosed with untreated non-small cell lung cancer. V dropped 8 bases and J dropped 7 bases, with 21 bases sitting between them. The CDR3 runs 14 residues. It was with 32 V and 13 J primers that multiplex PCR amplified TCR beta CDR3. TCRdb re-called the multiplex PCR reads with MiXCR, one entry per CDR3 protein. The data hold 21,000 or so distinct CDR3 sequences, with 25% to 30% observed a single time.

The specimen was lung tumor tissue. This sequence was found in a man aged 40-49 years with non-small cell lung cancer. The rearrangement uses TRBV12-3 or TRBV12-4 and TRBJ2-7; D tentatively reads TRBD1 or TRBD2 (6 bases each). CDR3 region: CASVKSDSRGEQYF. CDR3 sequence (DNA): TGTGCCAGCGTGAAGTCGGACAGTCGGGGGGAGCAGTACTTC.